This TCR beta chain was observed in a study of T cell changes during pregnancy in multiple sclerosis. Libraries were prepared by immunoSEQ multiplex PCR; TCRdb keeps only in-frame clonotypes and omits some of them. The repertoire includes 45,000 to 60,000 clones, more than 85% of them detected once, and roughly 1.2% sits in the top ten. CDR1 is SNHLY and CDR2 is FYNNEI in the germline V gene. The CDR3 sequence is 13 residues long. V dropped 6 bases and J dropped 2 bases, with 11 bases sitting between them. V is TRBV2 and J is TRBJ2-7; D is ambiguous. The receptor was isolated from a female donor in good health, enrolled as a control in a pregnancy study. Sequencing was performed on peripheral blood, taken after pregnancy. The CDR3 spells CASRPRSAYEQYF. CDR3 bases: TGTGCCAGCAGGCCCAGGTCGGCCTACGAGCAGTACTTC.